These 22 T cell receptor beta chains came from one sample sequenced in a study of T-cell memory formation after mild COVID-19. TCRdb re-called the 5' RACE reads with MiXCR, one entry per CDR3 protein. The top ten clones hold around a fifth of a sample with some 450,000 distinct CDR3 sequences, about a sixth of them seen once. Sample: PBMCs or a T cell subset sorted from them (not recorded which). The receptors shown here come from a man younger than 35 who had mild COVID-19 (a few samples of this study predate the infection). Cell type and time point are not known.

The CDR3 coding sequence is TGTGCCAGCAGCAGCTATCGTGGTACACCAACCGGGGAGCTGTTTTTT. Amino acids: CASSSYRGTPTGELFF. The chain combines TRBV7-8 with TRBJ2-2; D unclear. Germline CDR1 SGHVS, CDR2 FQNEAQ. This CDR3 has 16 amino acids. Trimming left V 5 bases short and J 5 bases short, with 18 bases between.

The chain carries TRBV7-9 and TRBJ1-4; TRBD1 might be the D (6 bases). Germline V gene data show CDR1 as SEHNR and CDR2 as FQNEAQ (reference sequence). Trimming took off 5 bases at V and 8 bases at J, with 18 bases between the two ends. The CDR3 has 15 amino acids. The CDR3 nucleotides are TGTGCCAGCAGCCGAGACCCTACAGGGAACGAAAAACTGTTTTTT. This translates into CASSRDPTGNEKLFF.

The J gene is TRBJ2-1, the V gene TRBV20-1; tentative D call: TRBD2 (6 bases). The CDR3 is 12 amino acids. Germline CDR1 and CDR2: DFQATT and SNEGSKA (reference sequence). Trimming removed 2 bases from V and 6 bases from J, with 8 bases in between. The CDR3 DNA reads as TGCAGTGCTAGACAGGGAGGCAATGAGCAGTTCTTC. It specifies CSARQGGNEQFF.

The V gene is TRBV4-3, the J gene TRBJ1-2; tentative D call: TRBD1 (5 bases). The CDR3 loop spans 14 amino acids. Germline lookup yields CDR1 LGHNA and CDR2 YSLEER. Trimming removed 0 bases from V and 3 bases from J, with 8 bases in between. CDR3 sequence (DNA): TGCGCCAGCAGCCAAGACCGGGGCTACTATGGCTACACCTTC. Translation gives CASSQDRGYYGYTF.

This clonotype was observed a few times. The CDR3 is CASSDSGSTDTQYF. The CDR3 DNA follows: TGCGCCAGCAGCGATAGCGGGAGCACAGATACGCAGTATTTT. The genes are TRBV5-1 and TRBJ2-3; 7 bases line up with TRBD2. The CDR3 spans 14 residues. V was pared by 4 bases and J by 0 bases, with 2 bases of the junction left unmatched. In germline, CDR1 is SGHRS, CDR2 YFSETQ.

Ten or more counts support this clonotype. The rearrangement joins TRBV5-1 to TRBJ1-1; D is unresolved. The ends were cut back, 0 bases at V and 1 base at J, with 7 bases in the middle. This CDR3 is 14 amino acids long. CDR1 is SGHRS, CDR2 YFSETQ, per germline. The CDR3 nucleotides read TGCGCCAGCAGCTTGGAACCGACGAACACTGAAGCTTTCTTT. Amino acids: CASSLEPTNTEAFF.

Worth noting for this clonotype: Given a much more abundant clone one base away, this may be a read error. The V and J genes are TRBV29-1 and TRBJ2-3; 8 bases align to TRBD2. Germline CDR1 and CDR2: SQVTM and ANQGSEA. This CDR3 comprises 15 residues. The CDR3 region has the DNA TGCAGCGTTGAAAGGGCCGGGGGGGCATCTGATACGAAGTATTTT. This sequence encodes CSVERAGGASDTKYF.

The chain joins TRBV4-1 to TRBJ2-2; D may be TRBD2 (6 bases). The CDR3 covers 15 residues. The germline V gene has CDR1 MGHRA and CDR2 YSYEKL. The V end lost 4 bases, the J end lost 1 base, and 10 bases lay between the germline ends. The CDR3, as DNA: TGCGCCAGCAGCCCGGGACTCTTGAACACCGGGGAGCTGTTTTTT. It codes for CASSPGLLNTGELFF.

This clonotype was found many times. This rearrangement joins TRBV7-6 to TRBJ2-2; D tentatively fits TRBD1 or TRBD2 (6 bases each). Germline V gene data show CDR1 as SGHVS and CDR2 as FNYEAQ. The V end lost 8 bases, the J end lost 6 bases, and 13 bases lay between the germline ends. CDR3 length: 13 residues. CDR3 protein: CASGGQNSGELFF. The DNA for the CDR3 is TGTGCCAGCGGGGGGCAAAACTCCGGGGAGCTGTTTTTT.

V is TRBV7-9 and J is TRBJ1-2, with D maybe TRBD1 (5 bases). Trimming left V 1 base short and J 8 bases short, with 14 bases between. Germline V gives CDR1 SEHNR, CDR2 FQNEAQ (reference sequence). This CDR3 comprises 14 residues. Here the CDR3 reads CASSLGPPRDGYTF. The DNA for the CDR3 is TGTGCCAGCAGCTTAGGACCTCCCCGGGACGGCTACACCTTC.

With regard to this clonotype: Germline and junction disagree at one end, which may indicate a read error. The V call is TRBV12-3 or TRBV12-4, the J call TRBJ1-1, with 10 bases that match TRBD1. The CDR3 totals 16 residues. The CDR3 bases are TGTGCCAGCAGGATGGACAGGGGGAATCGGAACACTGAATCTTTCTTT. The encoded protein is CASRMDRGNRNTESFF.

The V and J genes are TRBV12-3 or TRBV12-4 and TRBJ2-3; D call uncertain. V was shortened by 4 bases and J by 5 bases, with 10 bases between the two germline ends. The CDR3 has 13 amino acids. The CDR3 DNA is TGTGCCAGCAGTTGGTCTTTCGGAGATACGCAGTATTTT. Residues: CASSWSFGDTQYF.

Only a few counts were recorded for this clonotype. The rearrangement joins TRBV25-1 to TRBJ2-5; 8 bases are shared with TRBD1. V shed 4 bases, J shed 2 bases, and the junction held 6 bases outside the gene matches. CDR1 is MGHDK, CDR2 SYGVNS, per germline. This CDR3 is built from 15 residues. The CDR3 coding sequence is TGTGCCAGCAGTGGACTACAGGGGGTACAAGAGACCCAGTACTTC. This encodes CASSGLQGVQETQYF. The whole variable domain, remainder taken from reference TRBV25-1 and TRBJ2-5, is EADIYQTPRYLVIGTGKKITLECSQTMGHDKMYWYQQDPGMELHLIHYSYGVNSTEKGDLSSESTVSRIRTEHFPLTLESARPSHTSQYLCASSGLQGVQETQYFGPGTRLLVL.

On this clonotype itself: A clone one base away is much larger, so this may be a read error. The V call is TRBV7-2, the J call TRBJ2-1, with 9 bases matching TRBD2. This CDR3 has 15 residues. J lost 9 bases, V lost 0 bases, and 6 bases had no gene match. Per the germline V gene, CDR1 is SGHTA and CDR2 is FQGNSA. CDR3 sequence reads: CASSLASGGSGEQFF. The CDR3 DNA reads as TGTGCCAGCAGCTTAGCTAGCGGGGGCAGTGGTGAGCAGTTCTTC.

This clonotype was seen a handful of times. The chain uses TRBV7-9 and TRBJ2-7; D might be TRBD1 (5 bases). The CDR3 totals 13 residues. The germline gives CDR1 SEHNR, CDR2 FQNEAQ (reference sequence). V lost 2 bases and J 4 bases, leaving 9 bases between the germline ends. CDR3 bases: TGTGCCAGCAGCTTACAGGGTTTGTACGAGCAGTACGTC. Translating gives CASSLQGLYEQYV.

The chain carries TRBV6-2 or TRBV6-3 and TRBJ2-1; D remains ambiguous. Between the trimmed V and J ends, which lost 0 bases and 8 bases, there was a span of 11 bases. Germline V gene lookup returns CDR1 MNHEY and CDR2 SVGEGT. The CDR3 consists of 14 residues. The CDR3 loop is CASSYSRPGDEQFF. The CDR3 DNA sequence: TGTGCCAGCAGTTACTCGAGGCCTGGGGATGAGCAGTTCTTC.

This clonotype was detected ten times or more. The CDR3 DNA sequence: TGTGCCAGCAACCAACCCCCGTCGCAGCCCCAGCATTTT. Translating gives CASNQPPSQPQHF. The chain is built from TRBV28 and TRBJ1-5; D not resolved. CDR1 is MDHEN, CDR2 SYDVKM, per germline. The CDR3 contains 13 residues. V was trimmed by 7 bases and J by 7 bases, leaving 14 bases between them.

V is TRBV29-1 and J is TRBJ2-2; tentative D call: TRBD1 (5 bases). CDR1 and CDR2 (germline): SQVTM, ANQGSEA. CDR3 length: 13 amino acids. V was shortened by 4 bases and J by 1 base, with 7 bases between the two germline ends. As DNA, the CDR3 is TGCAGCGTTGTTGGACAGAACACCGGGGAGCTGTTTTTT. It specifies CSVVGQNTGELFF.

This rearrangement joins TRBV5-1 to TRBJ2-3; D possibly corresponds to TRBD2 (7 bases). The CDR3 runs to 15 residues. V lost 3 bases to trimming and J lost 9 bases, with 20 bases between them. Germline V gene lookup returns CDR1 SGHRS and CDR2 YFSETQ. The DNA for the CDR3 is TGCGCCAGCAGCTCAGGTGGTGCGGGGGCCCCGACGCAGTATTTT. Its translation is CASSSGGAGAPTQYF.

Many counts were recorded for this clonotype. The chain links TRBV21-1 to TRBJ1-6. TRBV21-1 is labeled a pseudogene. The CDR3 sequence is 16 residues long. CDR3: CARGSGLGRLNSPLHF. CDR3 DNA sequence: TGTGCCAGAGGGAGCGGGTTAGGAAGGTTGAATTCACCCCTCCACTTT.

This clonotype was counted only a few times. The rearrangement links TRBV10-1 to TRBJ2-2; tentatively, D is TRBD1 (6 bases). The germline V gene encodes CDR1 WNHNN and CDR2 SYGVQD (reference sequence). Trimming shortened V by 2 bases and J by 6 bases, and 10 bases separated the two germline ends. CDR3 length: 14 amino acids. CDR3 DNA: TGCGCCAGCAGTGAGATTCAGGGGTCCGGGGAGCTGTTTTTT. Its protein is CASSEIQGSGELFF.

The chain couples TRBV2 to TRBJ1-6, with 9 bases that match TRBD1. CDR1 is SNHLY and CDR2 is FYNNEI in the germline V gene. This CDR3 is built from 15 residues. Trimming cost V 6 bases and J 9 bases; bases outside gene matches: 9. The CDR3, as DNA: TGTGCCAGCAGAGACTCCGGGACAGGGCTTTCACCCCTCCACTTT. Amino acid sequence: CASRDSGTGLSPLHF.